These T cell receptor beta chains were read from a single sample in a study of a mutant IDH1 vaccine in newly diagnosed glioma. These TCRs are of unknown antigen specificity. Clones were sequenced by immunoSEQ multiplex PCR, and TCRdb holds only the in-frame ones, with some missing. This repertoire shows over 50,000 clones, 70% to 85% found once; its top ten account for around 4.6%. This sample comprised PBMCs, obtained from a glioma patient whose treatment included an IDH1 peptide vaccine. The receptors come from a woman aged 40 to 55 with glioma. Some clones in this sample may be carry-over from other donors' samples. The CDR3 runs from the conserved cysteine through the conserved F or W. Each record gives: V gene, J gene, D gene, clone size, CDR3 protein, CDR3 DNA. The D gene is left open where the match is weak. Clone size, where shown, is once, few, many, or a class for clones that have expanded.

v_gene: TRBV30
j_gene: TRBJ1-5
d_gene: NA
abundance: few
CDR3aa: CAWSVRGRGGQPQHF
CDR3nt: TGTGCCTGGAGTGTACGAGGCAGGGGAGGGCAGCCCCAGCATTTT

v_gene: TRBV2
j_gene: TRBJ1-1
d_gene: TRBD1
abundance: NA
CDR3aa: CASIVAGGLNTEAFF
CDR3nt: TGTGCCAGCATCGTCGCAGGGGGCTTGAACACTGAAGCTTTCTTT

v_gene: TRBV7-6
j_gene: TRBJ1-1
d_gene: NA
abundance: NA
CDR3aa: CASSLVWVRGGGTEAFF
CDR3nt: TGTGCCAGCAGCTTAGTGTGGGTCAGGGGCGGCGGCACTGAAGCTTTCTTT

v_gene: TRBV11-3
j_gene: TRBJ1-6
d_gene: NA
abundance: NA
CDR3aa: CASILGGPPYNSPLHF
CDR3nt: TGTGCCAGCATCCTAGGGGGGCCCCCTTATAATTCACCCCTCCACTTT

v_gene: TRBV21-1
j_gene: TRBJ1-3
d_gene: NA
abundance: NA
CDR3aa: CASRLKGNGRDRGPGNTIYF
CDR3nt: TGTGCCAGCAGACTAAAGGGCAATGGACGGGACAGGGGGCCTGGAAACACCATATATTTT

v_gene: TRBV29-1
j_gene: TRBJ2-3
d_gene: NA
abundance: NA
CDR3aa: CSVGQRLRTDTQYF
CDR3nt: TGCAGCGTTGGTCAGAGGCTTCGCACAGATACGCAGTATTTT

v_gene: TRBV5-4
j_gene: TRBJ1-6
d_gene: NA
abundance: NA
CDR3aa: CASSLDQYNSPLHF
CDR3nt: TGTGCCAGCAGCTTGGATCAGTATAATTCACCCCTCCACTTT

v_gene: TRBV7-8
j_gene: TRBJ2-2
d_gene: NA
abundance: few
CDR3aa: CASSSHDGELFF
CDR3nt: TGTGCCAGCAGCTCACATGATGGGGAGCTGTTTTTT

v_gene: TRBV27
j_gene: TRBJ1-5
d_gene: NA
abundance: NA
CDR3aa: CASSLSNFLPQHF
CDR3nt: TGTGCCAGCAGTTTATCGAACTTCTTGCCCCAGCATTTT

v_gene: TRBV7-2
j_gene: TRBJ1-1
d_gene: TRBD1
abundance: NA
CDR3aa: CASSLAISGTGGAFF
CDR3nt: TGTGCCAGCAGCTTAGCCATATCCGGGACAGGGGGAGCTTTCTTT

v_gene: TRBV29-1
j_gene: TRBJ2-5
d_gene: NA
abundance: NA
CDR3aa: CSVEVGLGETQYF
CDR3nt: TGCAGCGTTGAGGTCGGGTTGGGGGAGACCCAGTACTTC

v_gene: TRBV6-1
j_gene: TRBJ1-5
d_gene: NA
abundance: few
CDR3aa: CASSPLTVLTQPQHF
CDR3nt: TGTGCCAGCAGTCCTCTGACAGTTTTAACCCAGCCCCAGCATTTT

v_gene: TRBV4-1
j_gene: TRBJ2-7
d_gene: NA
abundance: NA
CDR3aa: CASSQGIRSYEQYF
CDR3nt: TGCGCCAGCAGCCAAGGTATCCGATCCTACGAGCAGTACTTC

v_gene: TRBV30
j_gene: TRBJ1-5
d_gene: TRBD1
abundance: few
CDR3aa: CAWSGGQGLQPQHF
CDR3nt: TGTGCCTGGAGTGGGGGACAGGGTCTACAGCCCCAGCATTTT

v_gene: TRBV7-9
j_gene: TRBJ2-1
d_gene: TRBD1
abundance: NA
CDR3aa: CASSSTGAGDNEQFF
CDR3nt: TGTGCCAGCAGCTCGACAGGGGCTGGGGACAATGAGCAGTTCTTC

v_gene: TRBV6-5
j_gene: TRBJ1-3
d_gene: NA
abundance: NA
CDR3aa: CASSYGRPNSGNTIYF
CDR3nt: TGTGCCAGCAGTTACGGCAGGCCTAACTCTGGAAACACCATATATTTT

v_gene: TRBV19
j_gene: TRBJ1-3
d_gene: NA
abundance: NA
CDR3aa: CASGSLNNHGNTIYF
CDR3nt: TGTGCCAGTGGATCCCTGAACAACCATGGAAACACCATATATTTT

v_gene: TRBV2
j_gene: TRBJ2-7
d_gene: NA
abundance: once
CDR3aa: CASSEAGGARDEQYF
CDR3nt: TGTGCCAGCAGTGAAGCGGGTGGGGCGCGGGACGAGCAGTACTTC

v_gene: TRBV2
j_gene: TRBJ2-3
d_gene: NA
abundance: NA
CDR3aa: CASSGQGMTDTQYF
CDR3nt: TGTGCCAGCAGTGGGCAGGGTATGACAGATACGCAGTATTTT

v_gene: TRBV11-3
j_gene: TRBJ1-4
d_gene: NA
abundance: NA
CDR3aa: CASSFHRRTNEKLFF
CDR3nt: TGTGCCAGCAGCTTCCACAGGAGGACTAATGAAAAACTGTTTTTT

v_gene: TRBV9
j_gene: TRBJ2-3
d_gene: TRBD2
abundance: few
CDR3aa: CASSGGTSGLTDTQYF
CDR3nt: TGTGCCAGCAGCGGAGGGACTAGCGGCCTCACAGATACGCAGTATTTT

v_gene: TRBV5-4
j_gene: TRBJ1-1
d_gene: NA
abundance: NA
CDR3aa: CASSLNPRAEAFF
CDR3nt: TGTGCCAGCAGCTTGAACCCCCGGGCTGAAGCTTTCTTT

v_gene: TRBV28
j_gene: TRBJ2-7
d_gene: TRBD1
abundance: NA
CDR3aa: CASSKQGLPSYEQYF
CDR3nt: TGTGCCAGCAGTAAACAGGGGTTACCCTCATACGAGCAGTACTTC

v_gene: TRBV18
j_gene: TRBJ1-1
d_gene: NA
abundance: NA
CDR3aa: CASSLQRNTEAFF
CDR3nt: TGTGCCAGCTCATTACAGAGGAACACTGAAGCTTTCTTT

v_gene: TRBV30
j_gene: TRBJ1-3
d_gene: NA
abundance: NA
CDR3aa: CAWSVGGAENTIYF
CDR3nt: TGTGCCTGGAGTGTTGGAGGGGCTGAAAACACCATATATTTT

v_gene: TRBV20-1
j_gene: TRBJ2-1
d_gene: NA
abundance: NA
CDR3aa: CSARDRNEQFF
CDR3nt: TGCAGTGCTAGAGATAGGAATGAGCAGTTCTTC

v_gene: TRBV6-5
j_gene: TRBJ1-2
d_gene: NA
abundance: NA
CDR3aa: CASSYPPGSANYGYTF
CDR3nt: TGTGCCAGCAGTTACCCCCCAGGGTCAGCTAACTATGGCTACACCTTC

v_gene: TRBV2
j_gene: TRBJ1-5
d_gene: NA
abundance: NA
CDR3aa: CASSEAVGQPQHF
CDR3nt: TGTGCCAGCAGTGAAGCAGTAGGGCAGCCCCAGCATTTT

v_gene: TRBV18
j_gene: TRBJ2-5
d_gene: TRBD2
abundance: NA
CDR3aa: CASSPPPGGETQYF
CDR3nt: TGTGCCAGCTCACCACCCCCGGGGGGGGAGACCCAGTACTTC

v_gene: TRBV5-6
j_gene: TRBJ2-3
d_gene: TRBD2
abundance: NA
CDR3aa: CASSALLSSGSTDTQYF
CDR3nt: TGTGCCAGCAGCGCCCTCCTTTCTAGCGGTAGCACAGATACGCAGTATTTT

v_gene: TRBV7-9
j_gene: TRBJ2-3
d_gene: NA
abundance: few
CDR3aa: CASTTDKGYTDTQYF
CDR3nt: TGTGCCAGCACGACTGACAAGGGGTATACAGATACGCAGTATTTT

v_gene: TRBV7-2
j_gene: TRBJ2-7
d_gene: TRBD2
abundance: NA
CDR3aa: CASSLARGAYEQYF
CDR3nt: TGTGCCAGCAGCTTAGCGCGGGGGGCGTACGAGCAGTACTTC

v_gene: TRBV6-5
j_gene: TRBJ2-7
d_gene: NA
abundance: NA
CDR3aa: CASSYGGAPTYEQYF
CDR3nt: TGTGCCAGCAGTTACGGGGGGGCTCCAACCTACGAGCAGTACTTC

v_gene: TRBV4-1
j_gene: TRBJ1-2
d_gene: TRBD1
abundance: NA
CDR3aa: CASSHLPGQGDKGYGYTF
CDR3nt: TGCGCCAGCAGCCACCTTCCGGGACAGGGGGATAAGGGCTATGGCTACACCTTC

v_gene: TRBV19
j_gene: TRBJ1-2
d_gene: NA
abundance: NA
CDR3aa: CASSPRDREFYGYTF
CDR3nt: TGTGCCAGTAGTCCCCGGGACCGTGAGTTCTATGGCTACACCTTC

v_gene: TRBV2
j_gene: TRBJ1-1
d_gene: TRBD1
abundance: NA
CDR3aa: CASSLTGGRTEAFF
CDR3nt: TGTGCCAGCAGTCTGACAGGGGGTCGGACTGAAGCTTTCTTT

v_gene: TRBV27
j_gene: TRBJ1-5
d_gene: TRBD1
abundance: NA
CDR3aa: CASRSRGQNQPQHF
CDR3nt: TGTGCCAGCCGTTCTAGGGGGCAGAATCAGCCCCAGCATTTT

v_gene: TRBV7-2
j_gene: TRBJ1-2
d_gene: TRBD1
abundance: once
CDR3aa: CASSLRGQHYTF
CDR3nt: TGTGCCAGCAGCCTGAGGGGACAGCACTACACCTTC

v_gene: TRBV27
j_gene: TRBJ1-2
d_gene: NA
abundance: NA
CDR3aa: CASSLGGNPRYGYTF
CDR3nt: TGTGCCAGCAGTTTAGGGGGCAACCCCAGATATGGCTACACCTTC

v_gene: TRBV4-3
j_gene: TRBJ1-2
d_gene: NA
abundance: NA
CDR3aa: CASSHTAGPPGYTF
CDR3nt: TGCGCCAGCAGCCACACTGCAGGACCTCCCGGCTACACCTTC

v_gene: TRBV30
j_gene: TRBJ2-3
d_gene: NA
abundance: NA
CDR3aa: CAWSIGQSSTDTQYF
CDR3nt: TGTGCCTGGAGTATTGGCCAGTCTAGCACAGATACGCAGTATTTT

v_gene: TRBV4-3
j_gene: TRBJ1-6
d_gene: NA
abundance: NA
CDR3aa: CASSQAGAGRSSYNSPLHF
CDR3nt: TGCGCCAGCAGCCAAGCAGGGGCAGGACGGTCCTCCTATAATTCACCCCTCCACTTT

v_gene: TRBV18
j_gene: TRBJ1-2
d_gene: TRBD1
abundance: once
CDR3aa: CASLQGANYGYTF
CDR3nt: TGTGCCAGCCTACAGGGGGCGAACTATGGCTACACCTTC

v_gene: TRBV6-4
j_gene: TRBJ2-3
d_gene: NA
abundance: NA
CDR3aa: CASSGGSTDTQYF
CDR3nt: TGTGCCAGCAGTGGAGGGAGCACAGATACGCAGTATTTT

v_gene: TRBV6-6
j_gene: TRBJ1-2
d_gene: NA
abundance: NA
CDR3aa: CASSPAGGARGYTF
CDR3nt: TGTGCCAGCAGTCCGGCGGGGGGGGCTAGAGGCTACACCTTC

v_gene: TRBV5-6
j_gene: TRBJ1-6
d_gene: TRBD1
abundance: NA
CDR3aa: CASSPGTGYSPLHF
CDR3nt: TGTGCCAGCAGCCCCGGGACAGGGTATTCACCCCTCCACTTT

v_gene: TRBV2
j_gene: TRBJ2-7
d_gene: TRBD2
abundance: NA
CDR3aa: CASIMVGGGYEQYF
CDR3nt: TGTGCCAGCATAATGGTGGGGGGGGGCTACGAGCAGTACTTC

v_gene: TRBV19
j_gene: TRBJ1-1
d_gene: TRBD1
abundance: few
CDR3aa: CASSHRGITEAFF
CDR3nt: TGTGCCAGTAGTCACAGGGGAATAACTGAAGCTTTCTTT

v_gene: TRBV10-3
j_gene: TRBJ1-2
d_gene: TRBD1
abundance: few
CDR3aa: CAISGRRDSNYGYTF
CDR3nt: TGTGCCATCAGTGGACGGAGGGACAGCAACTATGGCTACACCTTC

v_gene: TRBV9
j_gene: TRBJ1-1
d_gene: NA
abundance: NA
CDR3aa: CASSLGANTEAFF
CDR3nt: TGTGCCAGCAGCTTAGGGGCGAACACTGAAGCTTTCTTT

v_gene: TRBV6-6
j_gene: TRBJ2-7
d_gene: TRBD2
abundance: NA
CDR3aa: CASSSGVAGVEQYF
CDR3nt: TGTGCCAGCAGTAGCGGGGTAGCGGGGGTTGAGCAGTACTTC

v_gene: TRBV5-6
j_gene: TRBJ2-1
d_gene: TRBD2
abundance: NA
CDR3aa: CASSLPSGGEGQFF
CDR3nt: TGTGCCAGCAGCTTGCCTAGCGGGGGGGAGGGGCAGTTCTTC

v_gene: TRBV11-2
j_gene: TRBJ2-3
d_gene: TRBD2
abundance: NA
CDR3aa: CASSPWGLVPPDTQYF
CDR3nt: TGTGCCAGCAGCCCCTGGGGACTAGTCCCACCAGATACGCAGTATTTT

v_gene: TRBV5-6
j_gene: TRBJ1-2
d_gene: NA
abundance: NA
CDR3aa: CASSLTTASYGYTF
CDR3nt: TGTGCCAGCAGCTTAACAACAGCTTCGTATGGCTACACCTTC

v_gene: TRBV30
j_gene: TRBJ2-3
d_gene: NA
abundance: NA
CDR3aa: CAQRAGRADTQYF
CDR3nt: TGTGCCCAACGGGCAGGGCGGGCGGATACGCAGTATTTT

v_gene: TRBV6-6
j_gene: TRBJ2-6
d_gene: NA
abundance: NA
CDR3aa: CASSDRNSGANVLTF
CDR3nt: TGTGCCAGTAGTGATAGGAACTCTGGGGCCAACGTCCTGACTTTC

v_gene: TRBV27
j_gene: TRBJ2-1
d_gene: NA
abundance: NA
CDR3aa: CASSLRTATYNEQFF
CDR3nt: TGTGCCAGCAGTTTACGGACGGCTACCTACAATGAGCAGTTCTTC

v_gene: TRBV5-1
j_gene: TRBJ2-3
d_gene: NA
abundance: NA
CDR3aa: CASSYSGADTQYF
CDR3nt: TGCGCCAGCAGCTATAGTGGCGCAGATACGCAGTATTTT

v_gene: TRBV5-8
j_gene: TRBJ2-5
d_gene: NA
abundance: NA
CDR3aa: CASGWYSRDIQETQYF
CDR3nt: TGTGCCAGCGGTTGGTATTCACGGGATATCCAAGAGACCCAGTACTTC

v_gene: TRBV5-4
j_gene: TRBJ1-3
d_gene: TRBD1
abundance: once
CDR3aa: CASSLDRGAGNTIYF
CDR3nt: TGTGCCAGCAGCTTGGACAGGGGAGCCGGAAACACCATATATTTT